This TCR beta chain comes out of a study of glioma-infiltrating T cells. About the study: About one million peripheral T cells were targeted at about 4.5- to 11-fold coverage. General study results and limits: Above-expected tissue-blood divergence occurred in all gliomas, most in low-grade ones. A blood CDR3 motif signature was depleted in highly divergent patients.

The iRepertoire nested amplicon-rescue multiplex PCR amplified TCR alpha and beta CDR3s from RNA. Input was roughly 95-400 ng of tissue mRNA or PBMC total RNA. One entry per CDR3 protein results from TCRdb running MiXCR on the multiplex PCR reads. The table includes a few hundred thousand distinct CDR3 sequences, roughly two fifths detected once. Concerning this clonotype itself: What it binds is unknown. A much larger clone differs by one base, so this may be a read error.

Germline loops: CDR1 MDHEN, CDR2 SYDVKM. The CDR3 consists of 15 residues. The V gene is TRBV28, the J gene TRBJ1-1; TRBD1 agrees at 8 bases. The J call is doubtful: the DNA matches TRBJ2-3 better. The specimen was glioma tissue, nonneoplastic brain tissue, or PBMCs (not recorded which). The sequence derives from a human donor with low-grade glioma or glioblastoma, undergoing nonglioma brain surgery, or in good health (not recorded which). The CDR3 nucleotides are TGTGCCAGCAGTATTAAGGACAGGGTGGGAGGTACGCAGTATTTT. This sequence encodes CASSIKDRVGGTQYF.